This entry concerns a single T cell receptor beta chain. What it binds is unknown. The data derive from a study of cytomegalovirus exposure and HLA in healthy donors. Overall study findings and caveats: Cytomegalovirus association was assigned to over 150 TCR beta chains. Reports indicated that the classifier achieved high specificity and sensitivity in diagnosing cytomegalovirus status. In the 130 or so validation repertoires, a later analysis found that first-cohort TCR clusters tended to co-occur.

Trimming at V came to 4 bases and at J to 4 bases, leaving 3 bases not matched to a gene. CDR3 length: 14 residues. The germline CDR1 and CDR2 sequences are LGHNA and YSLEER. The donors were in the approximately 110-subject validation cohort; that cohort was separate from the roughly 730-subject first cohort. Produced via immunoSEQ multiplex PCR; TCRdb's table is partial and in-frame only. The repertoire includes 150,000 to 200,000 clones, 84% of them detected once, and about a tenth sits in the top ten. This rearrangement joins TRBV4-3 to TRBJ1-4; 7 bases are shared with TRBD1. Source material: PBMCs. The TCR was taken from a man aged 25 to 40 in good health and CMV-seropositive. The CDR3 DNA sequence: TGCGCCAGCAGCCCGGGACAGCGTAATGAAAAACTGTTTTTT. Translation: CASSPGQRNEKLFF.